This T cell receptor (beta chain) was found in a study of cytomegalovirus exposure and HLA in healthy donors. A multiplex PCR was run with 60 Vbeta primers and 13 Jbeta primers. The method was immunoSEQ multiplex PCR; TCRdb's version includes in-frame clones alone and lacks a portion of them. This sample's table has around 65,000 clones. The sequence came from a boy aged 10-17 years in good health and CMV-seronegative. Sequencing was done on a sample of PBMCs.

The CDR3 region is CASSDLGGYGYTF. The CDR3 DNA reads TGTGCCAGCAGTGACTTGGGGGGTTACGGCTACACCTTC. The V gene is TRBV6-1, the J gene TRBJ1-2; a weak D match, TRBD1 (5 bases). Germline assignment: CDR1 MNHNS and CDR2 SASEGT. Trimming pared 3 bases from V and 8 bases from J, leaving 13 bases between. The CDR3 runs to 13 residues.